Listed below are T cell receptor beta chains from one sample, sequenced in a study of Ad26.COV2.S vaccination and SARS-CoV-2 variants. Profiled with immunoSEQ multiplex PCR; TCRdb holds only in-frame clones, not every one. The sample shows approximately 420,000 clones, 85% to 90% of them seen only once. The sample was peripheral blood, taken in a trial of Ad26.COV2.S vaccine versus placebo. All receptors come from a person between 18 and 60 years old who received the Ad26.COV2.S COVID-19 vaccine or a placebo. CDR3s include the opening cysteine and the closing phenylalanine or tryptophan. Each record gives: J gene, V gene, clone size, D gene, CDR3 protein, CDR3 DNA. The D gene is left open where the match is weak. Size values are once, few and many counts, or a class for expanded clones, and some rows have none.

TRBJ2-2 TRBV19 NA NA CASTQSGGKHRTGELFF TGTGCCAGTACCCAATCTGGGGGGAAGCACCGGACCGGGGAGCTGTTTTTT
TRBJ2-5 TRBV7-2 NA NA CASSQLGRGKTQYF TGTGCCAGCAGCCAGTTGGGCAGGGGAAAGACCCAGTACTTC
TRBJ1-3 TRBV28 NA NA CASSSGHLERGGNTIYF TGTGCCAGCAGCTCCGGACATCTCGAACGGGGTGGAAACACCATATATTTT
TRBJ1-3 TRBV4-3 NA TRBD1 CASSPQDRGFSIYF TGCGCCAGCAGCCCGCAAGACAGGGGTTTTTCCATATATTTT
TRBJ2-7 TRBV20-1 NA TRBD1 CSASKVGTGAYEQYF TGCAGTGCTAGTAAGGTGGGGACAGGGGCCTACGAGCAGTACTTC
TRBJ2-7 TRBV2 NA NA CASARGPPYEQYF TGTGCCAGCGCCCGGGGCCCCCCCTACGAGCAGTACTTC
TRBJ2-5 TRBV3-1/TRBV3-2 NA NA CASSQSLRYQETQYF TGTGCCAGCAGCCAATCCTTAAGGTACCAAGAGACCCAGTACTTC
TRBJ1-5 TRBV28 NA NA CASSPTGGARGNSNQPQHF TGTGCCAGCAGCCCCACGGGCGGGGCTAGAGGTAATAGCAATCAGCCCCAGCATTTT
TRBJ1-5 TRBV10-3 NA NA CAISDNPNQPQHF TGTGCCATCAGTGATAACCCGAATCAGCCCCAGCATTTT
TRBJ1-5 TRBV6-2/TRBV6-3 few TRBD1 CASSGTGLNQPQHF TGTGCCAGCAGTGGGACAGGGCTCAATCAGCCCCAGCATTTT
TRBJ1-6 TRBV11-2 few NA CASSPGSSSYNSPLHF TGTGCCAGCAGCCCGGGATCCAGCTCCTATAATTCACCCCTCCACTTT